A selection of T cell receptor beta chains follows, all from one sample in a study of blood T cells in healthy people across ages. From the 5' RACE reads, TCRdb called clonotypes with MiXCR, one entry per CDR3 protein. The table records hundreds of thousands of distinct CDR3 sequences, less than 25% of them present only once. The same data also contributed to another study, on T cells of mothers and their children.

The specimen sequenced was blood. These receptors came from a boy between 10 and 17 years old in good health. Each CDR3 is given with its conserved first and last residue. D genes are given only for firm matches. Clone size is given for some rows only: seen once, a few or many times, or a class if the clone is expanded.

v_call,d_call,j_call,clone_size,cdr3_aa,cdr3_nt
TRBV25-1,-,TRBJ1-6,many,CASRGHRESSPLHF,TGTGCCAGCAGAGGACACAGGGAAAGTTCACCCCTCCACTTT
TRBV7-8,-,TRBJ2-1,-,CASASANEQFF,TGTGCCAGCGCCTCAGCGAATGAGCAGTTCTTC
TRBV4-3,TRBD2,TRBJ2-7,-,CASSQTSGSHEQYF,TGCGCCAGCAGCCAAACTAGCGGGAGCCACGAGCAGTACTTC
TRBV7-2,TRBD2,TRBJ2-3,few,CASSLAPQRGPDQYF,TGTGCCAGCAGCTTAGCTCCCCAGCGGGGACCCGATCAGTATTTT
TRBV6-5,TRBD2,TRBJ2-3,-,CASRAGLAGDTQYF,TGTGCCAGCAGAGCGGGACTAGCGGGGGATACGCAGTATTTT
TRBV4-1,-,TRBJ1-5,-,CASSLRSSNQPQHF,TGCGCCAGCAGCTTACGGTCAAGCAATCAGCCCCAGCATTTT
TRBV14,-,TRBJ2-6,few,CASLLFESGANVLTF,TGTGCCAGCCTATTATTCGAATCTGGGGCCAACGTCCTGACTTTC
TRBV7-8,-,TRBJ2-5,few,CASSFTGRRQETQYF,TGTGCCAGCAGCTTCACTGGACGGAGACAAGAGACCCAGTACTTC
TRBV28,-,TRBJ2-7,-,CASIGGGYGTYEQYF,TGTGCCAGCATCGGAGGAGGGTATGGGACCTACGAGCAGTACTTC
TRBV6-6,-,TRBJ2-2,-,CASSSGERDTGELFF,TGTGCCAGCAGTTCGGGGGAGAGAGACACCGGGGAGCTGTTTTTT
TRBV28,-,TRBJ2-7,-,CASSFQTAITVDEQYF,TGTGCCAGCAGTTTCCAGACTGCTATCACCGTCGACGAGCAGTACTTC
TRBV2,-,TRBJ2-5,few,CASSDDWSNGEETQYF,TGTGCCAGCAGTGACGATTGGTCTAATGGAGAAGAGACCCAGTACTTC
TRBV7-3,TRBD1,TRBJ2-7,-,CASSPGTNRGEQYF,TGTGCCAGCAGCCCTGGGACCAACAGGGGGGAGCAGTACTTC
TRBV3-1,-,TRBJ1-1,-,CASSQRGAVRNTEAFF,TGTGCCAGCAGCCAACGGGGGGCGGTGAGGAACACTGAAGCTTTCTTT
TRBV11-2,-,TRBJ2-7,few,CASSTRLVYEQYF,TGTGCCAGCAGCACAAGACTAGTCTACGAGCAGTACTTC
TRBV4-1,TRBD2,TRBJ2-1,-,CASSHVSRASGAMGSYNEQFF,TGCGCCAGCAGCCATGTTTCTAGGGCTAGCGGAGCGATGGGATCCTACAATGAGCAGTTCTTC
TRBV7-3,-,TRBJ2-2,few,CASSQDTQNTGELFF,TGTGCCAGCAGCCAGGACACCCAGAACACCGGGGAGCTGTTTTTT
TRBV7-2,-,TRBJ1-5,-,CASSLKTAGHDQPQHF,TGTGCCAGCAGCTTAAAGACAGCGGGTCACGATCAGCCCCAGCATTTT
TRBV30,-,TRBJ1-2,-,CAWSRPRGLKGYTF,TGTGCCTGGAGTCGCCCCAGGGGCCTTAAGGGCTACACCTTC
TRBV3-1,-,TRBJ1-1,-,CASSQGVENTEAFF,TGTGCCAGCAGCCAAGGGGTGGAGAACACTGAAGCTTTCTTT
TRBV12-5,TRBD1,TRBJ2-5,few,CAREGRGQGKTETQYF,TGTGCTAGGGAAGGAAGGGGACAGGGGAAGACAGAGACCCAGTACTTC
TRBV12-3/TRBV12-4,-,TRBJ1-3,-,CASSFLANTIYF,TGCGCCAGCAGTTTTTTGGCAAACACCATATATTTT
TRBV7-2,-,TRBJ2-3,few,CASSRVGTQYF,TGTGCCAGCAGCAGGGTCGGGACGCAGTATTTT
TRBV5-1,-,TRBJ1-1,-,CASSGGGRGTEAFF,TGCGCCAGCAGCGGGGGGGGCAGAGGAACTGAAGCTTTCTTT
TRBV9,-,TRBJ2-1,many,CASSGGSTYNEQFF,TGTGCCAGCTCTGGGGGGTCTACCTACAATGAGCAGTTCTTC
TRBV4-3,-,TRBJ1-2,-,CASSQETDYGYTF,TGCGCCAGCAGCCAAGAGACGGACTATGGCTACACCTTC
TRBV4-1,-,TRBJ1-4,-,CASSHRTDSYNEKLFF,TGCGCCAGCAGCCACCGTACCGACAGTTATAATGAAAAACTGTTTTTT
TRBV3-1,-,TRBJ2-2,-,CASSQGIIGELFF,TGTGCCAGCAGCCAAGGGATTATCGGGGAGCTGTTTTTT
TRBV7-3,-,TRBJ2-7,many,CASSAAGSTYEQYF,TGTGCCAGCAGCGCTGCGGGGTCGACCTACGAGCAGTACTTC
TRBV25-1,-,TRBJ1-1,few,CATRGGAGRNWAEAFF,TGTGCCACAAGGGGTGGGGCAGGGAGGAACTGGGCTGAAGCTTTCTTT
TRBV27,-,TRBJ2-3,-,CASSRVGAQDFYTQYF,TGTGCCAGCAGCAGGGTGGGGGCTCAGGATTTTTATACGCAGTATTTT
TRBV27,-,TRBJ2-3,-,CASSPRGTTRYTQYF,TGTGCCAGCAGTCCACGGGGTACGACCCGATATACGCAGTATTTT
TRBV28,TRBD2,TRBJ2-1,-,CASSLSGGRLNEQFF,TGTGCCAGCAGTTTAAGCGGGGGCCGCCTCAATGAGCAGTTCTTC
TRBV6-4,-,TRBJ2-3,-,CASSEVTTDTQYF,TGTGCCAGCAGTGAGGTGACCACAGATACGCAGTATTTT
TRBV27,-,TRBJ1-6,many,CASSLYSGTGNSPLHF,TGTGCCAGCAGTTTATATTCCGGGACGGGGAATTCACCCCTCCACTTT
TRBV6-5,-,TRBJ1-6,once,CASNLMGNSPLHF,TGTGCCAGCAATCTAATGGGGAATTCACCCCTCCACTTT